A single sample gave rise to the 22 T cell receptor beta chains below, sequenced in a study of T-cell reconstitution after alpha-beta-depleted transplantation in children. A TCRbeta library incorporating unique molecular identifiers was prepared. MiXCR was run by TCRdb on the PCR reads, yielding one entry per CDR3 protein. Here the sample spans 200,000 or so distinct CDR3 sequences, roughly 6.3% being singletons. The specimen comprised PBMCs, sampled before TCRalphabeta/CD19-depleted stem cell transplant. These receptors originate from a girl in the first two years of life with combined immunodeficiency, due to receive a stem cell transplant.

There are a few counts of this clonotype. The chain recombines TRBV3-1 with TRBJ2-6; D is possibly TRBD1 or TRBD2 (6 bases each). The germline V and J ends were trimmed by 0 bases and 5 bases, with 8 bases remaining between them. The germline CDR1 and CDR2 sequences are LGHDT and YNNKEL (reference sequence). This CDR3 region has 15 residues. CDR3 in amino acids: CASSQEGGWANVLTF. The CDR3 nucleotides read TGTGCCAGCAGCCAAGAGGGGGGCTGGGCCAACGTCCTGACTTTC.

This clonotype was detected many times. The rearrangement links TRBV25-1 to TRBJ1-2; 9 bases agree with TRBD1. The trim removed 2 bases at V and 3 bases at J, leaving 4 bases unmatched. This CDR3 has 15 residues. Germline V CDR1 and CDR2: MGHDK, SYGVNS. CDR3 bases: TGTGCCAGCAGTGAAACGGGGACAGGGCACTATGGCTACACCTTC. Its protein is CASSETGTGHYGYTF.

In this sample, this clonotype turned up many times. This sequence joins TRBV10-3 and TRBJ2-2; TRBD2 aligns across 8 bases. The CDR3 is made up of 17 amino acids. Germline-derived CDR1 and CDR2 are ENHRY and SYGVKD. V dropped 3 bases and J dropped 5; count of bases not matched to a gene: 11. CDR3 in amino acids: CAISDRLTSGRTGELFF. DNA for the CDR3: TGTGCCATCAGTGATCGCCTAACTAGCGGAAGAACCGGGGAGCTGTTTTTT.

This clonotype came up many times. J is TRBJ2-5 and V is TRBV7-8, with 8 bases matching TRBD2. The CDR3 consists of 15 residues. In germline, CDR1 is SGHVS, CDR2 FQNEAQ. V shed 5 bases, J shed 1 base, and the junction held 6 bases outside the gene matches. The DNA for the CDR3 is TGTGCCAGCAGCCCAAGCGGGGGTAGCCAAGAGACCCAGTACTTC. It is translated as CASSPSGGSQETQYF.

This clonotype was counted many times. This chain links TRBV12-3 or TRBV12-4 with TRBJ2-5, with 10 bases lining up with TRBD2. The V segment lost 6 bases and the J segment 3 bases; nucleotides outside the gene matches: 1. The CDR3 length is 13 residues. The CDR3 nucleotides are TGTGCCAGCAGGAGCGGGGGGGAAGAGACCCAGTACTTC. Residues: CASRSGGEETQYF.

This clonotype was picked up many times. V gene TRBV15 combines with J gene TRBJ2-1; tentatively, D is TRBD1 (5 bases). V shed 3 bases and J shed 2 bases, with 5 bases lying between them. Germline lookup yields CDR1 LNHNV and CDR2 YYDKDF (reference sequence). The CDR3 consists of 13 residues. Written as DNA, the CDR3 is TGTGCCACCAGCAGGGACACCTACAATGAGCAGTTCTTC. Its protein product is CATSRDTYNEQFF.

This clonotype was observed at least ten times. This sequence joins TRBV2 and TRBJ2-7, with 11 bases fitting TRBD2. This CDR3 spans 17 amino acids. Per the germline V gene, CDR1 is SNHLY and CDR2 is FYNNEI. V lost 5 bases, J lost 0 bases, and 9 bases stayed unmatched. The CDR3 is CASSNGLAGFSSYEQYF. Written as DNA, the CDR3 is TGTGCCAGCAGTAACGGACTAGCGGGTTTTAGCTCCTACGAGCAGTACTTC.

This clonotype was counted many times. The gene calls are TRBV4-3 and TRBJ1-2; 7 bases match TRBD1. V was pared by 1 base and J by 4 bases, with 3 bases of the junction left unmatched. The CDR3 loop spans 14 amino acids. The V gene's germline CDR1 is LGHNA and CDR2 YSLEER. The CDR3: CASSQATGFYGYTF. The CDR3 DNA reads as TGCGCCAGCAGCCAAGCGACAGGGTTCTATGGCTACACCTTC.

This clonotype occurred many times. This chain connects TRBV12-3 or TRBV12-4 to TRBJ1-5; D gene uncertain. The CDR3 length is 14 residues. The V and J ends lost 5 bases and 1 base respectively, with 9 bases between them. The CDR3 protein is CASSLVPSNQPQHF. CDR3 nucleotides: TGTGCCAGCAGTCTAGTCCCAAGCAATCAGCCCCAGCATTTT.

This clonotype occurred many times. This chain links TRBV29-1 with TRBJ1-2, with D hard to call. The V and J ends lost 3 bases and 4 bases respectively, with 9 bases between them. The CDR3 covers 12 residues. The germline V gene encodes CDR1 SQVTM and CDR2 ANQGSEA. For the CDR3, the DNA is TGCAGCGTTGATGAGGTCCTCTATGGCTACACCTTC. Its translation: CSVDEVLYGYTF.

This chain connects TRBV5-6 to TRBJ2-1, with 11 bases that match TRBD2. The ends lost 0 bases at V and 3 bases at J; junction bases unmatched: 11. The CDR3 spans 19 residues. In germline, CDR1 is SGHDT, CDR2 YYEEEE. The CDR3 DNA is TGTGCCAGCAGCTTGGGATCTAGCGGGGGGAACGGTCTCTACAATGAGCAGTTCTTC. This sequence encodes CASSLGSSGGNGLYNEQFF.

This clonotype has ten or more counts. The chain recombines TRBV20-1 with TRBJ1-2; 7 nucleotides line up with TRBD1. Looked up from germline, CDR1 is DFQATT and CDR2 is SNEGSKA (reference sequence). V was clipped by 6 bases and J by 6 bases; unmatched bases: 13. The CDR3 length is 14 residues. The CDR3 loop reads CSAMPQGVRDGYTF. The DNA for the CDR3 is TGCAGTGCCATGCCGCAGGGGGTCAGGGATGGCTACACCTTC.

As concerns this clonotype: The junction departs from germline at one end; a sequencing error may be responsible. V usage is TRBV5-3 and J usage is TRBJ2-7; D remains ambiguous. TRBV5-3 is an ORF for which the function is uncertain. This CDR3 contains 13 residues. This CDR3 is CARSFGLRYEQYF. CDR3 in DNA: TGTGCCAGGAGCTTCGGGCTACGCTACGAGCAGTACTTC.

This clonotype showed up many times. The rearrangement uses TRBV7-9 and TRBJ2-1; D remains ambiguous. This CDR3 is 15 amino acids long. Trimming removed 6 bases at V and 0 bases at J, with 12 bases between. Germline loops: CDR1 SEHNR, CDR2 FQNEAQ (reference sequence). This CDR3 reads CASSLRGSSYNEQFF. CDR3 in DNA: TGTGCCAGCAGTTTGCGCGGAAGCTCCTACAATGAGCAGTTCTTC.

The chain recombines TRBV15 with TRBJ2-1, with D unclear. This CDR3 is built from 16 residues. Germline V gene sequence: CDR1 LNHNV, CDR2 YYDKDF (reference sequence). V was cut by 1 base and J by 5 bases, with 15 bases left in between. CDR3 sequence: CATSRADTRINNEQFF. The CDR3 DNA sequence: TGTGCCACCAGCAGAGCCGATACGAGAATAAACAATGAGCAGTTCTTC.

This clonotype was seen at least ten times. This chain joins TRBV28 and TRBJ2-1; perhaps D is TRBD1 or TRBD2 (5 bases each). This CDR3 is 11 amino acids long. Germline CDR1 is MDHEN and CDR2 is SYDVKM. CDR3 sequence: CGSGGDNEQFF. The CDR3 DNA sequence: TGTGGCAGTGGGGGAGACAATGAGCAGTTCTTC. Full variable domain (outside the CDR3, taken from reference TRBV28 and TRBJ2-1): DVKVTQSSRYLVKRTGEKVFLECVQDMDHENMFWYRQDPGLGLRLIYFSYDVKMKEKGDIPEGYSVSREKKERFSLILESASTNQTSMYLCGSGGDNEQFFGPGTRLTVL.

This clonotype was observed many times. The gene calls are TRBV5-1 and TRBJ1-1; D uncertain. The CDR3 extends over 16 amino acids. Trimming took off 4 bases at V and 0 bases at J, with 16 bases between the two ends. Looked up from germline, CDR1 is SGHRS and CDR2 is YFSETQ. The CDR3 coding sequence is TGCGCCAGCAGCCGGCGGGAAGGACGGATGAACACTGAAGCTTTCTTT. Translation gives CASSRREGRMNTEAFF. The entire variable domain, with the rest obtained from reference TRBV5-1 and TRBJ1-1, is as follows: KAGVTQTPRYLIKTRGQQVTLSCSPISGHRSVSWYQQTPGQGLQFLFEYFSETQRNKGNFPGRFSGRQFSNSRSEMNVSTLELGDSALYLCASSRREGRMNTEAFFGQGTRLTVV.

This clonotype was seen many times. The chain combines TRBV29-1 with TRBJ2-3, with 7 bases aligning to TRBD2. The CDR3 sequence is 13 residues long. The V gene's germline CDR1 is SQVTM and CDR2 ANQGSEA. The V gene end was trimmed by 3 bases and the J gene end by 5 bases; junction bases not matched to a gene: 5. CDR3 DNA sequence: TGCAGCGTTGATTGGTTAGCGGGAGATACGCAGTATTTT. Encoded protein: CSVDWLAGDTQYF.

The table lists this clonotype with many counts. The genes are TRBV13 and TRBJ2-3; D gene uncertain. The CDR3 consists of 14 residues. Trimming left V 0 bases short and J 6 bases short, with 10 bases between. The germline CDR1 and CDR2 sequences are PRHDT and FYEKMQ (reference sequence). The CDR3, as DNA: TGTGCCAGCAGCTTAGGAGGGCAACAGGATACGCAGTATTTT. Translation: CASSLGGQQDTQYF. Together with reference TRBV13 and TRBJ2-3, the CDR3 gives the full variable domain: AAGVIQSPRHLIKEKRETATLKCYPIPRHDTVYWYQQGPGQDPQFLISFYEKMQSDKGSIPDRFSAQQFSDYHSELNMSSLELGDSALYFCASSLGGQQDTQYFGPGTRLTVL.

This clonotype was counted at least ten times. V usage is TRBV4-3 and J usage is TRBJ2-2; 7 bases are a match to TRBD2. V lost 7 bases to trimming and J lost 2 bases; unmatched junction nucleotides: 4. The germline V gene has CDR1 LGHNA and CDR2 YSLEER. This CDR3 is built from 14 residues. Written as DNA, the CDR3 is TGCGCCAGCACGACTAGCCCAAACACCGGGGAGCTGTTTTTT. Its translation: CASTTSPNTGELFF.

The table lists this clonotype with many counts. The chain links TRBV25-1 to TRBJ2-1, with a tentative D call TRBD1 (6 bases). The CDR3 loop spans 16 amino acids. Trimming removed 1 base at V and 9 bases at J, with 19 bases between. Germline V gives CDR1 MGHDK, CDR2 SYGVNS. In DNA form, the CDR3 reads TGTGCCAGCAGTGAATTCGGCACTCAGGGGTGGAGTGAGCAGTTCTTC. Translating gives CASSEFGTQGWSEQFF.

V gene TRBV4-2 combines with J gene TRBJ2-5; D possibly corresponds to TRBD2 (5 bases). Trimming removed 1 base from V and 4 bases from J, with 19 bases in between. The CDR3 consists of 17 residues. The germline gives CDR1 LGHNA, CDR2 YNFKEQ. The CDR3 loop is CASSQGESGMLRETQYF. CDR3 nucleotides: TGTGCCAGCAGCCAAGGGGAGAGCGGCATGCTAAGAGAGACCCAGTACTTC.